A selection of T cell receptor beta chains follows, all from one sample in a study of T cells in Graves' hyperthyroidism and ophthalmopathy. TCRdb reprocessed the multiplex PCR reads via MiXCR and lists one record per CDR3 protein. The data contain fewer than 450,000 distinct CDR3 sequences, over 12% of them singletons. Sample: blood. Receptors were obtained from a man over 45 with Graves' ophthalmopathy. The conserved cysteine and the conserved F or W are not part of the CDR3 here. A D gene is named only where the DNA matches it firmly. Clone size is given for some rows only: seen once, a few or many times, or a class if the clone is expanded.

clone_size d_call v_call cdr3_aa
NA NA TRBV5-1 ASSFPRGRKKSTNEKLF
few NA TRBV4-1 ASSQEGYNEAF
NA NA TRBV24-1 ATSGYSGTYNEQF
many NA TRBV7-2 ASTRTSSSYNEQF
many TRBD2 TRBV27 ASSLGRGRTTDTQY
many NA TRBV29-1 SVLVMSTGELF
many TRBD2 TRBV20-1 SARDLRTSGRGRDEQF
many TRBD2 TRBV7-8 ASSLGRARGGSYEQY
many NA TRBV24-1 ATQAGATGNQPQH
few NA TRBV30 AWNGGGVDTQY
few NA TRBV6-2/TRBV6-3 ASSLVLHYGYT
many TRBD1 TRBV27 ASRDRDILGETQY
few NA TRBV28 ASSLLGGINQPQH
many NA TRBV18 ASSTLARDEQF
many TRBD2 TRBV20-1 SASGRATYEQY
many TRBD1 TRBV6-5 ASSYPIFKTGGATLNTEAF
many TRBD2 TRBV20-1 SESSGHNEQF
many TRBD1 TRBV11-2 ASSLVQGALEQY
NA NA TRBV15 ATSRGVDYSNQPQH
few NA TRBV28 ASSFYGRLKILYGYT
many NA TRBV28 ASTQQPGYEQY
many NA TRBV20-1 SALRAPLREKLF
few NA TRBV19 ASSISEGYGYT
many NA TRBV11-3 ASSNPRLGETQY
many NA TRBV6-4 ASSDDETYGYT
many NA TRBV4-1 ASSQHHTTNEKLF
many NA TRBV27 ASSYRSGRTAPEQF
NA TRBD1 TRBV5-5 ASSFQGAQETQY
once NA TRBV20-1 SARSRYNTEAF
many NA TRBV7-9 ASSLGGGEKLF
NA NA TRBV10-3 ATSERAGGETQY
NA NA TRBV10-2 ASSDGRYQETQY
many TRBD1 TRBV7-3 ASSSPGTGSGTDTQY
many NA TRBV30 AWSWAQVNYGYT
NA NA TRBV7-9 ASSSSGLSGNTIY
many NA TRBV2 ASSLSGWNTGELF
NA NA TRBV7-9 ASSSGIAKDQETQY
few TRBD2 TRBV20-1 SASSGTSGHNEQF
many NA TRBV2 ASSAVTRDAYSGNTIY
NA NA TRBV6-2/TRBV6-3 ASSPIPRHYSSYNEQF
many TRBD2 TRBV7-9 ASSSRGGRGYEQY
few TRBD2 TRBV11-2 ASSQATLRVSGSVHEQY
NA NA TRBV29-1 SVPGGGGTQY
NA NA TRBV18 ASSPPAETYEQY
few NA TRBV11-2 ASSLEGRAHNEQF
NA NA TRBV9 ASSVVTGTQVTQY
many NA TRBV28 ASSLFGHEGAGNTIY
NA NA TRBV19 ASSILAESSYEQY
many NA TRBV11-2 ASSLRTANNEQF
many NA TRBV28 ASLTHGNTEAF
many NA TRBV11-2 ASSWGDDYEQY
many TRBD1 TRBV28 ASSLPGGAYTEAF
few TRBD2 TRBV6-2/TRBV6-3 ASGSGSTDTGELF
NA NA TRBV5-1 VSSGRVADTSTDTQY
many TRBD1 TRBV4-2 ASTLVGGTGEAF
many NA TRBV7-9 ASSDSGPGTIGKLF
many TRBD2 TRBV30 AWSVFPSGSDEQF
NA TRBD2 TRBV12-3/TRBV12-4 ASSTYLTSGTTSDTQY
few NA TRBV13 ASSLPGYGELF